Listed below are T cell receptor beta chains from one sample, sequenced in a study of CD8+ T cells in alopecia areata. Generated by immunoSEQ multiplex PCR, the TCRdb table keeps only in-frame clones and is missing some. Altogether 150,000 to 200,000 clones are present, approximately 60% being singletons, with the ten largest covering more than 13%. This specimen was CD4+ T cells sorted from blood, taken at week 24, from a patient treated with tofacitinib. Every receptor here comes from a human donor with alopecia areata. The CDR3 runs from the conserved cysteine through the conserved F or W. The order of the fields is clone size, V gene, J gene, D gene, CDR3 DNA, CDR3 protein. A D gene is named only where the DNA matches it firmly. The size field is filled for only some rows; it gives once, few, many or a size class.

.	TRBV29-1	TRBJ2-5	.	TGCAGCGTTGGGCGCCGAAACCAAGAGACCCAGTACTTC	CSVGRRNQETQYF
few	TRBV7-2	TRBJ1-5	.	TGTGCCAGCAGCTTAGAGATCGGACCCAATCAGCCCCAGCATTTT	CASSLEIGPNQPQHF
.	TRBV15	TRBJ2-7	.	TGTGCCACCAGCAGAGATGTGGTTTACGAGCAGTACTTC	CATSRDVVYEQYF
.	TRBV5-4	TRBJ2-5	.	TGTGCCAGCAGCGTGCCCGACCGGGTCGAGACTCAGTACTTC	CASSVPDRVETQYF
.	TRBV5-1	TRBJ1-4	.	TGCGCCAGCAGCGAGAGGGGGAGCGTTAATGAAAAACTGTTTTTT	CASSERGSVNEKLFF
.	TRBV19	TRBJ1-4	.	TGTGCCAGTAGCGACGACAGGAGTAATGAAAAACTGTTTTTT	CASSDDRSNEKLFF
.	TRBV29-1	TRBJ1-5	.	TGCAGCGGAAGTAACAGGACAGATCAGCCCCAGCATTTT	CSGSNRTDQPQHF
few	TRBV7-9	TRBJ2-7	.	TGTGCCAGCAGCTTTCGGGGGTCCCAATCCTACGAGCAGTACTTC	CASSFRGSQSYEQYF
.	TRBV6-5	TRBJ2-5	.	TGTGCCAGCAGAAGACACAAACTACAAGAGACCCAGTACTTC	CASRRHKLQETQYF
.	TRBV15	TRBJ2-5	.	TGTGCCACCAGCAGAGATCTTGCGGAGACCCAGTACTTC	CATSRDLAETQYF
.	TRBV29-1	TRBJ2-3	.	TGCAGCGTTGTTCTAGGAGATACGCAGTATTTT	CSVVLGDTQYF
.	TRBV30	TRBJ2-3	.	TGTGCCCGGGAAACGGGGGGCTTTACAGATACGCAGTATTTT	CARETGGFTDTQYF
.	TRBV9	TRBJ2-1	TRBD1	TGTGCCAGCAGCGTAACACAGGGGCTATACAATGAGCAGTTCTTC	CASSVTQGLYNEQFF
.	TRBV14	TRBJ1-2	TRBD1	TGTGCCAGCAGCCCCCTCGGGACAGGGACGAGAGGCTACACCTTC	CASSPLGTGTRGYTF
.	TRBV7-3	TRBJ1-6	TRBD1	TGTGCCAGCAGCAACCTACAGGGGAGTAATTCACCCCTCCACTTT	CASSNLQGSNSPLHF
.	TRBV9	TRBJ1-2	TRBD1	TGTGCCAGCAACAAGGACAGGGGGCAAGGCGGCTACACCTTC	CASNKDRGQGGYTF
few	TRBV2	TRBJ2-1	.	TGTGCCAGCAGTATCCTGGAGGGCCATGAGCAGTTCTTC	CASSILEGHEQFF
few	TRBV28	TRBJ2-7	.	TGTGCCAGCAGTCTAACCGGGGAGCAGTACTTC	CASSLTGEQYF
few	TRBV11-2	TRBJ2-5	.	TGTGCCAGCAGCCGACAACCAGGGAGTAGGCAAGAGACCCAGTACTTC	CASSRQPGSRQETQYF
.	TRBV7-2	TRBJ1-2	.	TGTGCCAGCAGCCGACCCCGGGACGCAGCTAACTATGGCTACACCTTC	CASSRPRDAANYGYTF
.	TRBV6-5	TRBJ1-4	.	TGTGCCAGCAGTTATTCGGTGACCCCAACTAATGAAAAACTGTTTTTT	CASSYSVTPTNEKLFF
.	TRBV5-1	TRBJ2-7	TRBD1	TGCGCCAGCAGCGTAAACCAGGGGGCCTACGAGCAGTACTTC	CASSVNQGAYEQYF
few	TRBV7-8	TRBJ1-1	TRBD1	TGTGCCAGCAGCAGGAATACAGGGGGCGCCGCCGCTGAAGCTTTCTTT	CASSRNTGGAAAEAFF
.	TRBV19	TRBJ1-1	.	TGTGCCAGTAGGGCAGGGACATCGAACACTGAAGCTTTCTTT	CASRAGTSNTEAFF
.	TRBV6-1	TRBJ1-6	TRBD1	TGTGCCAGCAGTGGGGACAGGGGGAATTCACCCCTCCACTTT	CASSGDRGNSPLHF
.	TRBV19	TRBJ1-6	.	TGTGCCAGTAGTAGGCAAAACGACAGGATGGATTCACCCCTCCACTTT	CASSRQNDRMDSPLHF